This TCR beta chain comes out of a study of blood T cell repertoires in COVID-19. Study summary: Researchers got acute and convalescent COVID-19 samples from the United States, Italy and Spain. T cells, B-cell-depleted T cells, or PBMCs supplied cDNA or gDNA.

With 4 bases clipped from V and 5 bases from J, the junction kept 6 bases outside the gene matches. The germline V gene encodes CDR1 MNHEY and CDR2 SVGAGI. The CDR3 has 16 amino acids. Methods used by the authors: The authors estimated nucleated cell counts from reference gene primer amplification. The protocol was immunoSEQ multiplex PCR, while the TCRdb copy is restricted to in-frame clones and leaves out a portion. V and J calls and clone size are copied from that table; D and trimming were computed from the DNA. In the table there are around 230,000 clones, around 84% of which are singletons. This sequence joins TRBV6-5 and TRBJ2-2, with 11 bases identical to TRBD1. Source material: peripheral blood. The clonotype comes from a man in his forties who had recovered from COVID-19. The CDR3 sequence: CASSWTGGKGTGELFF. The CDR3 DNA is TGTGCCAGCAGTTGGACAGGGGGCAAGGGAACCGGGGAGCTGTTTTTT.